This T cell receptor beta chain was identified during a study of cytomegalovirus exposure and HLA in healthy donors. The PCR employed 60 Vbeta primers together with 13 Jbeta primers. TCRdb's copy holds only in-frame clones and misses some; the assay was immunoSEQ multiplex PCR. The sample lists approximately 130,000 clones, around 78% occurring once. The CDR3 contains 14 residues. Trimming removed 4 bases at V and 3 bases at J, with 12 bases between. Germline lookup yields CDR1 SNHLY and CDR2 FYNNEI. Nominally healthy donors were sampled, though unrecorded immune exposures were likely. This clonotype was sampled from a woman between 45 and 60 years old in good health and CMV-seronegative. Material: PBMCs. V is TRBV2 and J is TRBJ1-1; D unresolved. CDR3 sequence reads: CASSVRREDTEAFF. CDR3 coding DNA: TGTGCCAGCAGTGTAAGACGGGAAGACACTGAAGCTTTCTTT.